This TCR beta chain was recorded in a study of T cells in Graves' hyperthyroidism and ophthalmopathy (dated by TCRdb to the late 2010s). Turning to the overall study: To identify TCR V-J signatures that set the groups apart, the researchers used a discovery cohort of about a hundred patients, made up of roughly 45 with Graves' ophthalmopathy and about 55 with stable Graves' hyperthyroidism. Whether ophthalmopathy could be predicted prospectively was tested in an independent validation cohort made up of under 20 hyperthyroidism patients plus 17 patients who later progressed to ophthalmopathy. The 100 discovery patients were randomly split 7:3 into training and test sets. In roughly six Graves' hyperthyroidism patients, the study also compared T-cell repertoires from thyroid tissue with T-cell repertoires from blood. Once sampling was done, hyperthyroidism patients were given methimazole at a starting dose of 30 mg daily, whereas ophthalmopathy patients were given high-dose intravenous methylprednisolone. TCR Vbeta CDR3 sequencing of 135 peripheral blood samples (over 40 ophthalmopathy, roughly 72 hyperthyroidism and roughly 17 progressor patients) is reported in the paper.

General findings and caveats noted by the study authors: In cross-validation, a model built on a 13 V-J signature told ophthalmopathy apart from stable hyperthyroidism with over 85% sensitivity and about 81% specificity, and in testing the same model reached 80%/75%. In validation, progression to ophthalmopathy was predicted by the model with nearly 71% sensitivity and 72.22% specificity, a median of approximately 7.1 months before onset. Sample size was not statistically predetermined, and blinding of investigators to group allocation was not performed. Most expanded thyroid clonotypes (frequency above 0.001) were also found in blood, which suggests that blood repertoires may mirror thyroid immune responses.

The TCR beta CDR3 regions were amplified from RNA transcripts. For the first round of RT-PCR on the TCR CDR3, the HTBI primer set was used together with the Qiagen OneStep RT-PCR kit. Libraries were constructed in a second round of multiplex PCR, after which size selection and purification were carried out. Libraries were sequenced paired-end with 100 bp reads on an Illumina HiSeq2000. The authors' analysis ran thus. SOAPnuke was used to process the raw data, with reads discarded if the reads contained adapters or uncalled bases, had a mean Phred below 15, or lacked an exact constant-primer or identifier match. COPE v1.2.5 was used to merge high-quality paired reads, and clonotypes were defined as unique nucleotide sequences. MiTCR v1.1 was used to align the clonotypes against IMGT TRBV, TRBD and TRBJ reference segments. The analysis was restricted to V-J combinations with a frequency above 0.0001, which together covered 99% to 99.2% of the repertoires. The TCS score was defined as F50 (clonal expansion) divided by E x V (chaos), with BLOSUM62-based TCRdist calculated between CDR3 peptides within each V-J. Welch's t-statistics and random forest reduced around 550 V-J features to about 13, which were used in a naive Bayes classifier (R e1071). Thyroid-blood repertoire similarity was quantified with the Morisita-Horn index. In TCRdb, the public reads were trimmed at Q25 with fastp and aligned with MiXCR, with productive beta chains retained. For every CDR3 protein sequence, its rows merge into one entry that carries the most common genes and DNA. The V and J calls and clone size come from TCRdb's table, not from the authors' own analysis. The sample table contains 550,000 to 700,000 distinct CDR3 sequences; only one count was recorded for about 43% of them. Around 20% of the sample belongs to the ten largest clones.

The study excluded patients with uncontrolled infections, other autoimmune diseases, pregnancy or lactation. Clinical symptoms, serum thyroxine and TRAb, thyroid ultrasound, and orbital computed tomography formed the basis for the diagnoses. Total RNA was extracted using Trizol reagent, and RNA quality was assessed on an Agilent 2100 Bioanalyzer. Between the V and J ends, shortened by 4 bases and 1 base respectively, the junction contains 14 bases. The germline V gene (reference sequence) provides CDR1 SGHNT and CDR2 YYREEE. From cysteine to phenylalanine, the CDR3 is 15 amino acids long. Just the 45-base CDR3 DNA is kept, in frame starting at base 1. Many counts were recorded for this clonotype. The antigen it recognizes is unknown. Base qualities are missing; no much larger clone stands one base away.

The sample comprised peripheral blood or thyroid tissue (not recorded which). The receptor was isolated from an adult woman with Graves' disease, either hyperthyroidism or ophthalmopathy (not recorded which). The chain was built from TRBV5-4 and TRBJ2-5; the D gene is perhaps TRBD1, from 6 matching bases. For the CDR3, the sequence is CASSPPLGAQETQYF. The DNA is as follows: TGTGCCAGCAGCCCCCCTTTGGGGGCCCAAGAGACCCAGTACTTC.